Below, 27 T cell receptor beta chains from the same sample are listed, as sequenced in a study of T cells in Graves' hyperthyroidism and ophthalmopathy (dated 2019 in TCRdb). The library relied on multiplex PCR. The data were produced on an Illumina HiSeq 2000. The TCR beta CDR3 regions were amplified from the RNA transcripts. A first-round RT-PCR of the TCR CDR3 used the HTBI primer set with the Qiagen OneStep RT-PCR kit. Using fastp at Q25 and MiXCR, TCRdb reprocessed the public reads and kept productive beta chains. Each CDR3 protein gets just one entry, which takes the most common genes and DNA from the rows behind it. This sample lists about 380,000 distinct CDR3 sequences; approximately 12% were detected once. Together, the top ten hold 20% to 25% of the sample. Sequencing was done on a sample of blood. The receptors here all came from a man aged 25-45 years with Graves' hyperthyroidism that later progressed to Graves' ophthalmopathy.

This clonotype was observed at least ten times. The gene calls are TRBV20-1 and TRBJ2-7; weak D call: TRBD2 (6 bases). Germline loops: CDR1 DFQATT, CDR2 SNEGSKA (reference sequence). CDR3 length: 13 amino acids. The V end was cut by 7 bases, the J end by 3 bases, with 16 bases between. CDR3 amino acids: CSGGTPTDYEQYF. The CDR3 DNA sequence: TGCAGTGGCGGGACTCCGACTGACTACGAGCAGTACTTC.

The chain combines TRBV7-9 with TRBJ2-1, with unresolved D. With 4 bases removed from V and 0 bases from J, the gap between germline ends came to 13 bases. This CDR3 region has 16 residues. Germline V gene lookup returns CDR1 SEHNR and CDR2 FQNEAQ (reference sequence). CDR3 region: CASSWIKGSSYNEQFF. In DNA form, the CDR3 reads TGTGCCAGCAGCTGGATCAAGGGAAGCTCCTACAATGAGCAGTTCTTC.

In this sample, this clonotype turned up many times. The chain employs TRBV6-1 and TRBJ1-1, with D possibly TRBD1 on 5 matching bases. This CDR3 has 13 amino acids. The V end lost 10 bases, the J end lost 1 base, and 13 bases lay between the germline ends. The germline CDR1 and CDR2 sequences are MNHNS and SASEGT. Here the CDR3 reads CAIRDGPNTEAFF. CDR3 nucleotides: TGTGCCATCAGGGACGGCCCGAACACTGAAGCTTTCTTT.

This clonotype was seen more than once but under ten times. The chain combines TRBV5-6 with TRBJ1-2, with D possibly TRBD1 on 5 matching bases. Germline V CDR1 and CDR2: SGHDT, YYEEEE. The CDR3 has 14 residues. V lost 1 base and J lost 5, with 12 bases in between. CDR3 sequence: CASSLSRGRYGYTF. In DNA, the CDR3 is TGTGCCAGCAGCTTGAGCCGGGGGAGATATGGCTACACCTTC.

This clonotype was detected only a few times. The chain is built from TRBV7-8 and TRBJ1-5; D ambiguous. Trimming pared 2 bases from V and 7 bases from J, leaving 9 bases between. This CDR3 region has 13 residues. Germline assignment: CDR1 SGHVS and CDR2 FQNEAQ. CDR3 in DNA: TGTGCCAGCAGCTTAAGTCAGCGGCAGCCCCAGCATTTT. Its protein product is CASSLSQRQPQHF. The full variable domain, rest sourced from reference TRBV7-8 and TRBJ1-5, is GAGVSQSPRYKVAKRGQDVALRCDPISGHVSLFWYQQALGQGPEFLTYFQNEAQLDKSGLPSDRFFAERPEGSVSTLKIQRTQQEDSAVYLCASSLSQRQPQHFGDGTRLSIL.

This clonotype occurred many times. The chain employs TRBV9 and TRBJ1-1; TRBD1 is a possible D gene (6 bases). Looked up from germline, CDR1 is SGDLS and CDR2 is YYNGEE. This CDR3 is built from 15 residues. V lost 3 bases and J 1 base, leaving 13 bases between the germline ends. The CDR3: CASSAGATPNTEAFF. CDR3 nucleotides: TGTGCCAGCAGCGCAGGGGCGACACCGAACACTGAAGCTTTCTTT.

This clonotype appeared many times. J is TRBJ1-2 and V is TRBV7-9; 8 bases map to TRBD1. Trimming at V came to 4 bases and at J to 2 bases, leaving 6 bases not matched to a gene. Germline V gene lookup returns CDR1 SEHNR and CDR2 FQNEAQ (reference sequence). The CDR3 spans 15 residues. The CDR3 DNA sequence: TGTGCCAGCAGCTACTTGACAGGGGCCAACTATGGCTACACCTTC. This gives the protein CASSYLTGANYGYTF.

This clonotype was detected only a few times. The CDR3 here is CAWRGPDNSPLHF. The CDR3 bases are TGTGCCTGGAGGGGTCCGGATAATTCACCCCTCCACTTT. The chain combines TRBV30 with TRBJ1-6; D remains ambiguous. Germline V CDR1 and CDR2: GTSNPN, SVGIG (reference sequence). V was trimmed by 3 bases and J by 5 bases, leaving 8 bases between them. This CDR3 has 13 residues.

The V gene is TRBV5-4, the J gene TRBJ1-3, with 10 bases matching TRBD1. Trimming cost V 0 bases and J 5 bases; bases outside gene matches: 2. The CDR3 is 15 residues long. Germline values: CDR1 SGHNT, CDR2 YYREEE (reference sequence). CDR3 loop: CASSLVTGGRNTIYF. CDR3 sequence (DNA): TGTGCCAGCAGCTTGGTGACAGGGGGCCGAAACACCATATATTTT.

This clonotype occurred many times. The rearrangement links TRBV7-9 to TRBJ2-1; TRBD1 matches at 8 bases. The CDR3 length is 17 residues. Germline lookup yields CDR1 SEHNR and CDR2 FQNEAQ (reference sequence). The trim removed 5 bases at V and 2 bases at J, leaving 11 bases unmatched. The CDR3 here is CASSARMGTGPYNEQFF. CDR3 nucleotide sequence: TGTGCCAGCAGCGCCCGGATGGGGACAGGTCCCTACAATGAGCAGTTCTTC. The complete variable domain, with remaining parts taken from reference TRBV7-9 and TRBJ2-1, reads DTGVSQNPRHKITKRGQNVTFRCDPISEHNRLYWYRQTLGQGPEFLTYFQNEAQLEKSRLLSDRFSAERPKGSFSTLEIQRTEQGDSAMYLCASSARMGTGPYNEQFFGPGTRLTVL.

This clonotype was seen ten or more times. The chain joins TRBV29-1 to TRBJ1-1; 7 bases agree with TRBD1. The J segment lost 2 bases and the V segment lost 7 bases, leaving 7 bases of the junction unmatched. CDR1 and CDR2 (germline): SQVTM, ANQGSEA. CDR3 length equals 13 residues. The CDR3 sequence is CSADRDRNTEAFF. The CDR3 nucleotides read TGCAGCGCCGACAGGGACAGAAACACTGAAGCTTTCTTT.

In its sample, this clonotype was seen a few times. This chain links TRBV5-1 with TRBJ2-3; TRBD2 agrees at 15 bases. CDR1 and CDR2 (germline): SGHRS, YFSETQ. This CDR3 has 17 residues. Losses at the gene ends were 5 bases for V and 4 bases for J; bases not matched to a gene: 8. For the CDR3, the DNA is TGCGCCAGCAGACGAGGGACTAGCGGGGGGTACCCAGATACGCAGTATTTT. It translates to CASRRGTSGGYPDTQYF. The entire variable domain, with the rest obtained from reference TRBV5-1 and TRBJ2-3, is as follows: KAGVTQTPRYLIKTRGQQVTLSCSPISGHRSVSWYQQTPGQGLQFLFEYFSETQRNKGNFPGRFSGRQFSNSRSEMNVSTLELGDSALYLCASRRGTSGGYPDTQYFGPGTRLTVL.

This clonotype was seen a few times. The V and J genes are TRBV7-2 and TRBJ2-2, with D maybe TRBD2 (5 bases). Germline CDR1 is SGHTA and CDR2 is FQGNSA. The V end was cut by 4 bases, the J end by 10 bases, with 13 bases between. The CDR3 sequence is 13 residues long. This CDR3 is CASSSDYVSELFF. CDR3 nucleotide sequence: TGTGCCAGCAGCTCCGACTACGTTTCGGAGCTGTTTTTT.

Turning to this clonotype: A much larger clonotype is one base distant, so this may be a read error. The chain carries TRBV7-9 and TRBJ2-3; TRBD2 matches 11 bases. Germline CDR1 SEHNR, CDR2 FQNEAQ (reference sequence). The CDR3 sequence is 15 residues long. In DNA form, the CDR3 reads TGTGCCAGCAGCAAACTACTAGCGGGGGTAGATACGCGGTATTTT. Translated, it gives CASSKLLAGVDTRYF.

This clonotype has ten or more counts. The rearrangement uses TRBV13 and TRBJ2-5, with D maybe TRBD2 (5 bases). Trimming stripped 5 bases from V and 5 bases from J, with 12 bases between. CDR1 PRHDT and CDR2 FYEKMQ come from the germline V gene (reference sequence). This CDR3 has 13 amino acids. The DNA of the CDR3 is TGTGCCAGCAGCCAACAGCGGTCCGAGACCCAGTACTTC. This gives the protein CASSQQRSETQYF.

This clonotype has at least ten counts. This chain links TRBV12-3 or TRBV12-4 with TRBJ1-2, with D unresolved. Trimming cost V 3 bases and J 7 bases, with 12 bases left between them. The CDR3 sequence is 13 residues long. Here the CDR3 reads CASSLRGFGGYTF. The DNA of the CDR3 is TGTGCCAGCAGTTTGCGAGGGTTTGGTGGCTACACCTTC.

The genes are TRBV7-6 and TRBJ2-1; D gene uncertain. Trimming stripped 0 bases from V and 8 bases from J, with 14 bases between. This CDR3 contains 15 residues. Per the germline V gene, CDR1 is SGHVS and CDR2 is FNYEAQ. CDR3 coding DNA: TGTGCCAGCAGCTTAGCGCTTGCAGGCCTCCATGAGCAGTTCTTC. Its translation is CASSLALAGLHEQFF.

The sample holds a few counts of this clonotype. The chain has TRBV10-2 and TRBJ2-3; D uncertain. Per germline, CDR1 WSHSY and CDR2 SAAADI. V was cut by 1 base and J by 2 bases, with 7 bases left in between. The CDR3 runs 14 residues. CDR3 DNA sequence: TGCGCCAGCAGTGAGTTTCGGGTCACAGATACGCAGTATTTT. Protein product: CASSEFRVTDTQYF.

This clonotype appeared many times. The chain's CDR3 is CASSLYRPSNEKLFF. For the CDR3, the DNA is TGTGCCAGCAGCTTGTACAGGCCGTCTAATGAAAAACTGTTTTTT. The J gene is TRBJ1-4, the V gene TRBV7-9; a possible D gene is TRBD1 (5 bases). The CDR3 sequence is 15 residues long. The germline CDR1 and CDR2 sequences are SEHNR and FQNEAQ (reference sequence). V lost 3 bases, J lost 3 bases, and 11 bases lay in between.

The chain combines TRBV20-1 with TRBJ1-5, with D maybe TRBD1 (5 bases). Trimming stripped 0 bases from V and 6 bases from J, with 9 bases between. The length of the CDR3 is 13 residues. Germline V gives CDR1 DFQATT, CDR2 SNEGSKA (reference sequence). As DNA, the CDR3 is TGCAGTGCTAGAGAGGCAGGGAGTCAGCCCCAGCATTTT. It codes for CSAREAGSQPQHF.

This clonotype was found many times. Here the CDR3 DNA reads TGTGCCTGGGCACGCGGGGGTGAAAAACTGTTTTTT. Translated, it gives CAWARGGEKLFF. This chain links TRBV30 with TRBJ1-4; possibly TRBD1 for D (5 bases). V was clipped by 5 bases and J by 7 bases, with 11 bases between them. The germline V gene has CDR1 GTSNPN and CDR2 SVGIG (reference sequence). The CDR3 runs to 12 residues.

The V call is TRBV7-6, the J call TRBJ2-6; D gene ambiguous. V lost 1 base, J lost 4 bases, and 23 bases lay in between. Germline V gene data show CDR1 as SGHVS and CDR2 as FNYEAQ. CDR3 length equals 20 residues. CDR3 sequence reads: CASSLVSFRPTLGGANVLTF. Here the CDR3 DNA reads TGTGCCAGCAGCTTAGTGTCTTTCAGGCCGACTCTAGGCGGGGCCAACGTCCTGACTTTC.

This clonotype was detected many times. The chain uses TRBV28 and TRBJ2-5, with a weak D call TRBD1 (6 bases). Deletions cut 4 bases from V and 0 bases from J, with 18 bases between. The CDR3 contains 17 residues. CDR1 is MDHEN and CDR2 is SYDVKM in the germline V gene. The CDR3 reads CASSWTVLTDYQETQYF. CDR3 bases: TGTGCCAGCAGTTGGACAGTTCTGACCGACTACCAAGAGACCCAGTACTTC.

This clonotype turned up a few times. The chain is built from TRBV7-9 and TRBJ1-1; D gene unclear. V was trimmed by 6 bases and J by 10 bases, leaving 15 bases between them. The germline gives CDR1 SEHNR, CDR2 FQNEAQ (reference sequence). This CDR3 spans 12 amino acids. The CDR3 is CASRGGRDAAFF. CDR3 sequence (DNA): TGTGCCAGCAGGGGAGGGAGGGATGCAGCTTTCTTT.

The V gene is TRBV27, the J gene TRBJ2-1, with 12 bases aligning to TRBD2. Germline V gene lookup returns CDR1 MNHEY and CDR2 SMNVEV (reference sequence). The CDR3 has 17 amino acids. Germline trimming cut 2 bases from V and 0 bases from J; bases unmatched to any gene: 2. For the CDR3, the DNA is TGTGCCAGCAGTTTAGAACTAGCGGGGGGCTCCTACAATGAGCAGTTCTTC. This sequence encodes CASSLELAGGSYNEQFF.

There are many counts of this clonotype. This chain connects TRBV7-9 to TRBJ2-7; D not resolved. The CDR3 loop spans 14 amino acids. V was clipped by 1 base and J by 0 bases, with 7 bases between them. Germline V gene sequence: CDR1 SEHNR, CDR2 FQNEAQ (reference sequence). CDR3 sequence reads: CASSLGTVSYEQYF. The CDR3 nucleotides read TGTGCCAGCAGCTTAGGCACCGTCTCCTACGAGCAGTACTTC. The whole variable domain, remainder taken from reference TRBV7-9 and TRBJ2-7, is DTGVSQNPRHKITKRGQNVTFRCDPISEHNRLYWYRQTLGQGPEFLTYFQNEAQLEKSRLLSDRFSAERPKGSFSTLEIQRTEQGDSAMYLCASSLGTVSYEQYFGPGTRLTVT.

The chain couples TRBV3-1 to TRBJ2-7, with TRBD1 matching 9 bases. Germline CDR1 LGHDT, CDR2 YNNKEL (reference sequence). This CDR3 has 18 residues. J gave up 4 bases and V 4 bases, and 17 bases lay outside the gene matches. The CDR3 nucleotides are TGTGCCAGCAGCCCTTATTACCCGTCGAGGGACAGGGCTTACGAGCAGTACTTC. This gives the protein CASSPYYPSRDRAYEQYF.